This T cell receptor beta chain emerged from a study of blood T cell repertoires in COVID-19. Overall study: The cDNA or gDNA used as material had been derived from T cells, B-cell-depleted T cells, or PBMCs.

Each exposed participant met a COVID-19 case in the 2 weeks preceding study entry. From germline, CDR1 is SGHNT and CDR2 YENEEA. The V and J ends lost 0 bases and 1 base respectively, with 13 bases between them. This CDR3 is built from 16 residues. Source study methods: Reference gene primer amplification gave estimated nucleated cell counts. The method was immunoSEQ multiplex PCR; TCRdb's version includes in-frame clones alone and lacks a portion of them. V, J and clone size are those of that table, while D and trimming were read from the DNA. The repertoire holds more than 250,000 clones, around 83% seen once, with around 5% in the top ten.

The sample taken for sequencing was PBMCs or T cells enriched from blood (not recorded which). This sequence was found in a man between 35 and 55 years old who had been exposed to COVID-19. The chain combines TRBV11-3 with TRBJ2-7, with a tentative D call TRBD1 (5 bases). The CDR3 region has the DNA TGTGCCAGCAGCTTAGAAGGCAGGGAATCATCCTACGAGCAGTACTTC. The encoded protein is CASSLEGRESSYEQYF.